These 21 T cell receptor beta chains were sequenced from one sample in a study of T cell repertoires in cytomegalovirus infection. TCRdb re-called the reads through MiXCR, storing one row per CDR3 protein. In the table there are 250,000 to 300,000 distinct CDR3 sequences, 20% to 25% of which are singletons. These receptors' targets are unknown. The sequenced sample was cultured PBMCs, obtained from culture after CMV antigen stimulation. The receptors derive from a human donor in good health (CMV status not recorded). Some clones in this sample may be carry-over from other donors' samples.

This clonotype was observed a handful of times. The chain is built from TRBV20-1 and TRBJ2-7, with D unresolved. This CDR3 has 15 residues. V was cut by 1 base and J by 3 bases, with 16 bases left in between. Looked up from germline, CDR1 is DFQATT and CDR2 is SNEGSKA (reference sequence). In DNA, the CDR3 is TGCAGTGCTAGAGGGATTCGGACCCGTCTCTACGAGCAGTACTTC. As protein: CSARGIRTRLYEQYF.

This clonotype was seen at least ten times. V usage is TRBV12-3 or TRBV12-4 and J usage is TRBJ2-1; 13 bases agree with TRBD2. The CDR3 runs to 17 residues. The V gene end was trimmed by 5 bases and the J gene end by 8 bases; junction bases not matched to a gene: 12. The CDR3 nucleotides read TGTGCCAGCAGTACGCGCGCAGGGACTAGCGGGATGGATGAGCAGTTCTTC. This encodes CASSTRAGTSGMDEQFF.

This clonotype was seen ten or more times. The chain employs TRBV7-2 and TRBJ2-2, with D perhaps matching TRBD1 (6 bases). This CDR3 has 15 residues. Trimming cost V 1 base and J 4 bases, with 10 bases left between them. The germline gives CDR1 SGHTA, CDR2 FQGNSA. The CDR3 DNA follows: TGTGCCAGCAGCTTAGTCGGGACAAGCACCGGGGAGCTGTTTTTT. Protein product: CASSLVGTSTGELFF.

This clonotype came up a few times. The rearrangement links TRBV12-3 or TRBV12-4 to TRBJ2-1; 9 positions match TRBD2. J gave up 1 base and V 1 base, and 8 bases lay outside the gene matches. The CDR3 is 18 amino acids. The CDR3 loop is CASSLGFSGSRSYNEQFF. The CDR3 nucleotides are TGTGCCAGCAGTTTAGGGTTTAGCGGGAGTCGGTCCTACAATGAGCAGTTCTTC.

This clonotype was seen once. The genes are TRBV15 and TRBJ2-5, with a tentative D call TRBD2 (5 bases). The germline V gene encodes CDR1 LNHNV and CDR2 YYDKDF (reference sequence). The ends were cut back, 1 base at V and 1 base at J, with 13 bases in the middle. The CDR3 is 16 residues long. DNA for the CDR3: TGTGCCACCAGCAGAGGGGGATCCAGCGGCCAAGAGACCCAGTACTTC. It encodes CATSRGGSSGQETQYF.

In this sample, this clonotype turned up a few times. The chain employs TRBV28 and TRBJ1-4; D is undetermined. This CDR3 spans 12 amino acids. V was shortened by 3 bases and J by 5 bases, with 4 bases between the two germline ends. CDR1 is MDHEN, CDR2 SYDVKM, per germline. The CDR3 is CASSFGNEKLFF. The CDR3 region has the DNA TGTGCCAGCAGTTTCGGCAATGAAAAACTGTTTTTT.

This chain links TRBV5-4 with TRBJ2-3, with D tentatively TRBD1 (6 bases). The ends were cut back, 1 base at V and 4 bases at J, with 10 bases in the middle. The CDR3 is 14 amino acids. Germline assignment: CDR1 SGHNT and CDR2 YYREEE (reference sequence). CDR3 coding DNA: TGTGCCAGCAGCTTGTCTACAGGGCCAGATACGCAGTATTTT. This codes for CASSLSTGPDTQYF.

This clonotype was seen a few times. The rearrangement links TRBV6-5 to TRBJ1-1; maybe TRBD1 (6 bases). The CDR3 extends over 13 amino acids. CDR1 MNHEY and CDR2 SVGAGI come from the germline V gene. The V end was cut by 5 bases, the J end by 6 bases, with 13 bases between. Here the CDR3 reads CASSRAHRAEAFF. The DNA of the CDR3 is TGTGCCAGCAGTCGCGCCCACAGGGCTGAAGCTTTCTTT.

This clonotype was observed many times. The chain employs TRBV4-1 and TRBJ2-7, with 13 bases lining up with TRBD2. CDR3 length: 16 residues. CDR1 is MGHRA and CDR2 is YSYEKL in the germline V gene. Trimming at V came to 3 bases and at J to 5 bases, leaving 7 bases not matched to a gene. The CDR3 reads CASSHRSTSGRDEQYF. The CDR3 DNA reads TGCGCCAGCAGCCATCGGTCTACTAGCGGGAGGGACGAGCAGTACTTC.

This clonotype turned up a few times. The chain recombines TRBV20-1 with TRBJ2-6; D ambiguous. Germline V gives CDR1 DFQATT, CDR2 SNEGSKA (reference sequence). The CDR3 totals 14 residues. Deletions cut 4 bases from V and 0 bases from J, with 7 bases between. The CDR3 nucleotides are TGCAGTGCTACAGAAAGCTCTGGGGCCAACGTCCTGACTTTC. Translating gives CSATESSGANVLTF.

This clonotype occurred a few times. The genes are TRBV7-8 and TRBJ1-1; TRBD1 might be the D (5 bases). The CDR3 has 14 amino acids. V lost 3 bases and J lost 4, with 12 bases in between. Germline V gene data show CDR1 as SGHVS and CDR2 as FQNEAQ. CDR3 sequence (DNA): TGTGCCAGCAGCTTTAGGGGTTCGAGCACTGAAGCTTTCTTT. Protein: CASSFRGSSTEAFF. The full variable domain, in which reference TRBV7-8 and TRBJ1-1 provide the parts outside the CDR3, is GAGVSQSPRYKVAKRGQDVALRCDPISGHVSLFWYQQALGQGPEFLTYFQNEAQLDKSGLPSDRFFAERPEGSVSTLKIQRTQQEDSAVYLCASSFRGSSTEAFFGQGTRLTVV.

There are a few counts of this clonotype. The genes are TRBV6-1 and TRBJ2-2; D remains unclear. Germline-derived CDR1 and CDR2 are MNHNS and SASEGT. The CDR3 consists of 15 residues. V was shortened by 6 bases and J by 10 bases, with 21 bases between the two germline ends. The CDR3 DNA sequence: TGTGCCAGCAGGGCCCTCATAGGTGGAGACGAGGAGCTGTTTTTT. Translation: CASRALIGGDEELFF.

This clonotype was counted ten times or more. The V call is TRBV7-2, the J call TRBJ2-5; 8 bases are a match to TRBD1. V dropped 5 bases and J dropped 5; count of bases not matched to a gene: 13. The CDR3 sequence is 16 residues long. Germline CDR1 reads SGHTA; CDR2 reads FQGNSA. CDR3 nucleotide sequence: TGTGCCAGCAGCCAACAGCTGACAGGGGCCGAGGAGACCCAGTACTTC. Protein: CASSQQLTGAEETQYF.

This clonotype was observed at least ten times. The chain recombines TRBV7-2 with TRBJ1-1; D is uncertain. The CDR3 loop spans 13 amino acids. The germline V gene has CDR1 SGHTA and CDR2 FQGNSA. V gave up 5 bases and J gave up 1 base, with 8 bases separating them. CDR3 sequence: CASSNDGNTEAFF. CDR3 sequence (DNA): TGTGCCAGCAGCAACGACGGGAACACTGAAGCTTTCTTT.

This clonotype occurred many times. The CDR3, as DNA: TGTGCCAGCAGTGGGACAGGGCTGAGCTCTGGAAACACCATATATTTT. As protein: CASSGTGLSSGNTIYF. The chain carries TRBV6-6 and TRBJ1-3; 9 nucleotides agree with TRBD1. J was trimmed by 0 bases and V by 5 bases; bases with no gene match: 5. The CDR3 is 16 residues long. CDR1 and CDR2 (germline): MNHNY, SVGAGI (reference sequence).

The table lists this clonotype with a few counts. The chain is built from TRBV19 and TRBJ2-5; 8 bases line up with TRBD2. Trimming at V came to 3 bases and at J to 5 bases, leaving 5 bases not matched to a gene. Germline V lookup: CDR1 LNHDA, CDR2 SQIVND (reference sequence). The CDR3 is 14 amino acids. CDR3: CASSISSGSETQYF. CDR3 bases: TGTGCCAGTAGTATTTCCAGCGGGAGTGAGACCCAGTACTTC.

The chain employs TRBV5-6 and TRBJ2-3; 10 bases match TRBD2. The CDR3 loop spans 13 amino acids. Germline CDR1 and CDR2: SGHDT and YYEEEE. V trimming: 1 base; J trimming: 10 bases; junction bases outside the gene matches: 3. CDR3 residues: CASSLLAGGPQYF. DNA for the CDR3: TGTGCCAGCAGCTTGTTAGCGGGAGGTCCGCAGTATTTT.

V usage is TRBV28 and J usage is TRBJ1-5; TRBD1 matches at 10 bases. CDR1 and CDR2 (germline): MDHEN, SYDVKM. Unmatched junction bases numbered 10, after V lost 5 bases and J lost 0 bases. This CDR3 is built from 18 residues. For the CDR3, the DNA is TGTGCCAGCAGTCCCCGGGGGACAGGGGCTCTTAGCAATCAGCCCCAGCATTTT. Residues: CASSPRGTGALSNQPQHF.

The CDR3 bases are TGTGCCAGCATAAAAGGAGGAGCGGGAGGCGAGCAGTACTTC. Its protein is CASIKGGAGGEQYF. V is TRBV6-6 and J is TRBJ2-7, with 9 positions matching TRBD2. The CDR3 sequence is 14 residues long. After removal of 7 bases from V and 6 bases from J, the junction contained 10 bases not matched to a gene. Germline V gives CDR1 MNHNY, CDR2 SVGAGI (reference sequence).

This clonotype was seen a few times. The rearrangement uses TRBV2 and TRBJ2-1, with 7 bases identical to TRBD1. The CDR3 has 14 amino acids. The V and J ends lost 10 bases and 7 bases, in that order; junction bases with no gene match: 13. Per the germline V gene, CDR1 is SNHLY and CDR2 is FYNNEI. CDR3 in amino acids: CAIPKTGRRNEQFF. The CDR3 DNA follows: TGTGCCATCCCTAAGACAGGGCGCCGAAATGAGCAGTTCTTC.

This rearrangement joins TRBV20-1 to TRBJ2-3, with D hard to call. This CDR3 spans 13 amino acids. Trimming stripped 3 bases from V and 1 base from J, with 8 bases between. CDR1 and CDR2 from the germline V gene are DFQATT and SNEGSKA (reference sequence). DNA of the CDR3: TGCAGTGCTAGGCGCACGGGCACAGATACGCAGTATTTT. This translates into CSARRTGTDTQYF.